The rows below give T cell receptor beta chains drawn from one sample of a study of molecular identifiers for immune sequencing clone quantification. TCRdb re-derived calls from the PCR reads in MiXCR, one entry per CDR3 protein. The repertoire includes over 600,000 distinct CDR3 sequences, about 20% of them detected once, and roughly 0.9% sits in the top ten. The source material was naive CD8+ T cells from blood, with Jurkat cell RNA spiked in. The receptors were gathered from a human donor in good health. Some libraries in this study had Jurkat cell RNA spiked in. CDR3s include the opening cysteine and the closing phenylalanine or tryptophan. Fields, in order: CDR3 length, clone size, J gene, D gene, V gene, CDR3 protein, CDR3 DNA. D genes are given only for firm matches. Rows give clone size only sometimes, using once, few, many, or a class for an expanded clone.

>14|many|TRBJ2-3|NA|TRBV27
CASSLLRGSDTQYF
TGTGCCAGCAGTTTATTGCGGGGATCAGATACGCAGTATTTT
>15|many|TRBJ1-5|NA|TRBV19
CAAGVSSYSNQPQHF
TGTGCAGCAGGGGTCTCTTCTTATAGCAATCAGCCCCAGCATTTT
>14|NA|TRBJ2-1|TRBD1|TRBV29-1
CSVDGQATYNEQFF
TGCAGCGTTGACGGACAGGCCACCTACAATGAGCAGTTCTTC
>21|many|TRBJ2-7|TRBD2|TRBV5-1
CASSPIPGLAGVPTSSYEQYF
TGCGCCAGCAGCCCTATACCCGGACTAGCGGGTGTACCCACGAGCTCCTACGAGCAGTACTTC
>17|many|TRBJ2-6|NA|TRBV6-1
CASSEVVWDPGANVLTF
TGTGCCAGCAGTGAAGTGGTTTGGGACCCCGGGGCCAACGTCCTGACTTTC
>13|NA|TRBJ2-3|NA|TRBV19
CASSSRGKDTQYF
TGTGCCAGTAGTAGCAGGGGAAAAGATACGCAGTATTTT
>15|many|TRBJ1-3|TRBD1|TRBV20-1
CSAKQGFLSGNTIYF
TGCAGTGCAAAACAGGGGTTTTTATCTGGAAACACCATATATTTT
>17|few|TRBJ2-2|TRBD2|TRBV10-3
CAISEGTSGTYTGELFF
TGTGCCATCAGTGAAGGGACTAGCGGGACTTACACCGGGGAGCTGTTTTTT
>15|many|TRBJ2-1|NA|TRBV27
CASSLNWGPYNEQFF
TGTGCCAGCAGTTTAAATTGGGGCCCCTACAATGAGCAGTTCTTC
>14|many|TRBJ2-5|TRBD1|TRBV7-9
CASSPRTGRTTQYF
TGTGCCAGCAGCCCCCGGACAGGGAGAACGACCCAGTACTTC